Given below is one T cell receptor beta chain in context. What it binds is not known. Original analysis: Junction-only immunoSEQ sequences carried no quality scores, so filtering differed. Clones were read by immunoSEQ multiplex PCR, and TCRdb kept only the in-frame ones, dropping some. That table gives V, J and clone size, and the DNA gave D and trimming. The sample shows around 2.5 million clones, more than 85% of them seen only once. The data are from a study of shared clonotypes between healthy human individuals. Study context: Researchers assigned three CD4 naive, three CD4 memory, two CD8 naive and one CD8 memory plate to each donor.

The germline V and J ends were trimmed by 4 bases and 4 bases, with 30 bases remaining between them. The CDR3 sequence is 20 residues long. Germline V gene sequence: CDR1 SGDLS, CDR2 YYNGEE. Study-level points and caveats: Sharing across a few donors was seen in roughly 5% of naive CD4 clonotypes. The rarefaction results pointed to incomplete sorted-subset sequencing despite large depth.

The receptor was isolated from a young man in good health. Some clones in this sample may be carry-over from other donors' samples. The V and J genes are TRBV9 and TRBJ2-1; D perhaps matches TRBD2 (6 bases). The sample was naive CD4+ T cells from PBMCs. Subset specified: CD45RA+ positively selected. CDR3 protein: CASSPSAGGKGLFTYNEQFF. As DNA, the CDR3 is TGTGCCAGCAGCCCCTCTGCCGGGGGTAAAGGACTTTTTACTTACAATGAGCAGTTCTTC.